These 18 T cell receptor beta chains came from one sample sequenced in a study of persistence of HIV-infected CD4 T cells. Overlapping HIV-1 Gag 15-mer peptides at approximately 0.96 ug per peptide per mL were used. Memory cells lacking CD40L and CD69 with high CD45RO were sorted. No antigen has been identified for these receptors. This was the immunoSEQ version 4 assay in survey mode. Generated by immunoSEQ multiplex PCR, the TCRdb table keeps only in-frame clones and is missing some. The sample shows roughly 32,000 clones, 82% of them seen only once. The sequencing used CD4+ T cells sorted from PBMCs after roughly 20-hour stimulation, collected from a patient who received antiretroviral therapy. The receptors derive from an adult woman with HIV who was CMV-seropositive.

The chain employs TRBV2 and TRBJ2-1; 8 bases are shared with TRBD1. This CDR3 has 15 residues. Per the germline V gene, CDR1 is SNHLY and CDR2 is FYNNEI. Trimming took 5 bases from V and 7 from J; bases not matched to a gene: 10. The CDR3 DNA is TGTGCCAGCAGTTCCAGGGGGCCCGGAAAAAATGAGCAGTTCTTC. This codes for CASSSRGPGKNEQFF.

V gene TRBV5-6 combines with J gene TRBJ1-6, with 8 bases matching TRBD1. CDR3 length: 14 amino acids. The ends lost 4 bases at V and 8 bases at J; junction bases unmatched: 5. Germline lookup yields CDR1 SGHDT and CDR2 YYEEEE. CDR3 nucleotides: TGTGCCAGCAGCCGGTACAGGGGGGATTCACCCCTCCACTTT. Protein product: CASSRYRGDSPLHF.

This clone was detected a few times. The gene calls are TRBV5-6 and TRBJ1-2; no definite D call. Trimming removed 5 bases from V and 6 bases from J, with 14 bases in between. This CDR3 is 13 amino acids long. CDR1 and CDR2 from the germline V gene are SGHDT and YYEEEE. The CDR3: CASRPWGFDGYTF. The CDR3 DNA sequence: TGTGCCAGCAGACCATGGGGATTTGATGGCTACACCTTC.

The genes are TRBV10-2 and TRBJ1-1; no firm D call. Trimming pared 2 bases from V and 6 bases from J, leaving 10 bases between. Germline CDR1 is WSHSY and CDR2 is SAAADI. The CDR3 runs 13 residues. CDR3 bases: TGCGCCAGCAGTGAGGGGGTTGGGGCTGAAGCTTTCTTT. Protein sequence: CASSEGVGAEAFF.

This chain joins TRBV5-1 and TRBJ2-1; D remains ambiguous. Between the trimmed V and J ends, which lost 1 base and 8 bases, there was a span of 13 bases. Germline V gene sequence: CDR1 SGHRS, CDR2 YFSETQ. This CDR3 has 14 amino acids. CDR3 amino acids: CASSLRAQPDEQFF. As DNA, the CDR3 is TGCGCCAGCAGCTTGAGGGCGCAACCCGATGAGCAGTTCTTC.

V and J are TRBV5-6 and TRBJ1-5; 7 positions agree with TRBD1. The CDR3 loop spans 15 amino acids. J was trimmed by 0 bases and V by 5 bases; bases with no gene match: 5. Germline V gives CDR1 SGHDT, CDR2 YYEEEE. In DNA, the CDR3 is TGTGCCAGCAGATACAGGGGAAGTAGCAATCAGCCCCAGCATTTT. Its protein is CASRYRGSSNQPQHF. The complete variable domain, with remaining parts taken from reference TRBV5-6 and TRBJ1-5, reads DAGVTQSPTHLIKTRGQQVTLRCSPKSGHDTVSWYQQALGQGPQFIFQYYEEEERQRGNFPDRFSGHQFPNYSSELNVNALLLGDSALYLCASRYRGSSNQPQHFGDGTRLSIL.

CDR3 in DNA: TGTGCCAGCAGCTCAGAGGAGAGGACTGAAGCTTTCTTT. Translated: CASSSEERTEAFF. The J gene is TRBJ1-1, the V gene TRBV7-9; D unclear. Germline-derived CDR1 and CDR2 are SEHNR and FQNEAQ (reference sequence). V lost 4 bases and J lost 5, with 11 bases in between. The CDR3 covers 13 residues.

The genes are TRBV11-3 and TRBJ1-1; D possibly corresponds to TRBD1 (6 bases). CDR1 and CDR2 (germline): SGHNT, YENEEA. The CDR3 length is 13 residues. Trimming removed 3 bases from V and 3 bases from J, with 8 bases in between. The CDR3 here is CASSLNRDTEAFF. In nucleotides, the CDR3 is TGTGCCAGCAGCTTGAACAGGGACACTGAAGCTTTCTTT.

The genes are TRBV29-1 and TRBJ1-1; 8 positions match TRBD1. The trim removed 7 bases at V and 2 bases at J, leaving 6 bases unmatched. CDR3 length: 13 amino acids. Per germline, CDR1 SQVTM and CDR2 ANQGSEA. The DNA for the CDR3 is TGCAGCGGCAGGACAGGGTTAAACACTGAAGCTTTCTTT. Translation: CSGRTGLNTEAFF.

The chain is built from TRBV19 and TRBJ2-5; D is undetermined. The germline V gene encodes CDR1 LNHDA and CDR2 SQIVND (reference sequence). This CDR3 is 11 amino acids long. Trimming shortened V by 2 bases and J by 3 bases, and 1 base separated the two germline ends. CDR3 protein: CASSIKETQYF. CDR3 DNA sequence: TGTGCCAGTAGTATAAAAGAGACCCAGTACTTC.

The chain carries TRBV4-1 and TRBJ1-2; possibly TRBD1 for D (5 bases). The CDR3 is made up of 15 amino acids. V was shortened by 2 bases and J by 4 bases, with 14 bases between the two germline ends. Germline-derived CDR1 and CDR2 are MGHRA and YSYEKL. CDR3 region: CASSQIAGMGYGYTF. In nucleotides, the CDR3 is TGCGCCAGCAGCCAAATTGCAGGGATGGGCTATGGCTACACCTTC.

The chain links TRBV16 to TRBJ2-1; D perhaps matches TRBD1 (5 bases). The germline V gene encodes CDR1 KGHSY and CDR2 FQNENV. Trimming removed 0 bases at V and 9 bases at J, with 12 bases between. The CDR3 has 14 amino acids. CDR3 DNA: TGTGCCAGCAGCCAATCGACAGTTTACGCTGAGCAGTTCTTC. This encodes CASSQSTVYAEQFF.

The J gene is TRBJ2-3, the V gene TRBV24-1; TRBD2 matches at 8 bases. The V and J ends lost 7 bases and 2 bases, in that order; junction bases with no gene match: 13. This CDR3 is 17 amino acids long. Germline CDR1 and CDR2: KGHDR and SFDVKD. For the CDR3, the DNA is TGTGCCACCAGCCCCTTTCAGGGCGGGGGGTCCACAGATACGCAGTATTTT. Protein product: CATSPFQGGGSTDTQYF.

The V and J genes are TRBV28 and TRBJ1-4, with D maybe TRBD1 (5 bases). Germline V gene lookup returns CDR1 MDHEN and CDR2 SYDVKM. CDR3 length: 17 residues. Trimming cost V 3 bases and J 6 bases, with 20 bases left between them. The CDR3: CASSFGGIGISDEKLFF. The DNA of the CDR3 is TGTGCCAGCAGTTTCGGGGGGATAGGGATTTCAGATGAAAAACTGTTTTTT.

This clone has just a few counts. The chain joins TRBV5-1 to TRBJ1-3; 8 bases map to TRBD1. The CDR3 consists of 14 residues. V lost 4 bases and J lost 8; bases outside the gene matches: 8. CDR1 and CDR2 from the germline V gene are SGHRS and YFSETQ. CDR3 protein: CASSAGQGVDTIYF. The DNA of the CDR3 is TGCGCCAGCAGCGCCGGACAGGGCGTAGACACCATATATTTT. The complete variable domain, with remaining parts taken from reference TRBV5-1 and TRBJ1-3, reads KAGVTQTPRYLIKTRGQQVTLSCSPISGHRSVSWYQQTPGQGLQFLFEYFSETQRNKGNFPGRFSGRQFSNSRSEMNVSTLELGDSALYLCASSAGQGVDTIYFGEGSWLTVV.

This chain connects TRBV6-5 to TRBJ2-3, with 8 bases aligning to TRBD1. CDR3 length: 15 amino acids. Per the germline V gene, CDR1 is MNHEY and CDR2 is SVGAGI. The ends lost 6 bases at V and 3 bases at J; junction bases unmatched: 8. In DNA, the CDR3 is TGTGCCAGCAGCAACAACAGGGGGTGGACAGATACGCAGTATTTT. Protein sequence: CASSNNRGWTDTQYF.

The chain links TRBV7-3 to TRBJ2-2; TRBD1 aligns across 12 bases. Germline V gene sequence: CDR1 SGHTA, CDR2 FQGTGA. V lost 4 bases to trimming and J lost 4 bases; unmatched junction nucleotides: 16. This CDR3 comprises 20 residues. The CDR3 here is CASSSTGTGGRRGRTGELFF. DNA of the CDR3: TGTGCCAGCAGCTCAACCGGGACAGGGGGCCGAAGGGGCCGCACCGGGGAGCTGTTTTTT.

This chain joins TRBV4-3 and TRBJ2-7; 7 bases match TRBD1. The CDR3 contains 13 residues. The V gene end was trimmed by 5 bases and the J gene end by 7 bases; junction bases not matched to a gene: 8. Germline-derived CDR1 and CDR2 are LGHNA and YSLEER. DNA for the CDR3: TGCGCCAGCAGCTCGCGACAGGGTGATGAGCAGTACTTC. It specifies CASSSRQGDEQYF.